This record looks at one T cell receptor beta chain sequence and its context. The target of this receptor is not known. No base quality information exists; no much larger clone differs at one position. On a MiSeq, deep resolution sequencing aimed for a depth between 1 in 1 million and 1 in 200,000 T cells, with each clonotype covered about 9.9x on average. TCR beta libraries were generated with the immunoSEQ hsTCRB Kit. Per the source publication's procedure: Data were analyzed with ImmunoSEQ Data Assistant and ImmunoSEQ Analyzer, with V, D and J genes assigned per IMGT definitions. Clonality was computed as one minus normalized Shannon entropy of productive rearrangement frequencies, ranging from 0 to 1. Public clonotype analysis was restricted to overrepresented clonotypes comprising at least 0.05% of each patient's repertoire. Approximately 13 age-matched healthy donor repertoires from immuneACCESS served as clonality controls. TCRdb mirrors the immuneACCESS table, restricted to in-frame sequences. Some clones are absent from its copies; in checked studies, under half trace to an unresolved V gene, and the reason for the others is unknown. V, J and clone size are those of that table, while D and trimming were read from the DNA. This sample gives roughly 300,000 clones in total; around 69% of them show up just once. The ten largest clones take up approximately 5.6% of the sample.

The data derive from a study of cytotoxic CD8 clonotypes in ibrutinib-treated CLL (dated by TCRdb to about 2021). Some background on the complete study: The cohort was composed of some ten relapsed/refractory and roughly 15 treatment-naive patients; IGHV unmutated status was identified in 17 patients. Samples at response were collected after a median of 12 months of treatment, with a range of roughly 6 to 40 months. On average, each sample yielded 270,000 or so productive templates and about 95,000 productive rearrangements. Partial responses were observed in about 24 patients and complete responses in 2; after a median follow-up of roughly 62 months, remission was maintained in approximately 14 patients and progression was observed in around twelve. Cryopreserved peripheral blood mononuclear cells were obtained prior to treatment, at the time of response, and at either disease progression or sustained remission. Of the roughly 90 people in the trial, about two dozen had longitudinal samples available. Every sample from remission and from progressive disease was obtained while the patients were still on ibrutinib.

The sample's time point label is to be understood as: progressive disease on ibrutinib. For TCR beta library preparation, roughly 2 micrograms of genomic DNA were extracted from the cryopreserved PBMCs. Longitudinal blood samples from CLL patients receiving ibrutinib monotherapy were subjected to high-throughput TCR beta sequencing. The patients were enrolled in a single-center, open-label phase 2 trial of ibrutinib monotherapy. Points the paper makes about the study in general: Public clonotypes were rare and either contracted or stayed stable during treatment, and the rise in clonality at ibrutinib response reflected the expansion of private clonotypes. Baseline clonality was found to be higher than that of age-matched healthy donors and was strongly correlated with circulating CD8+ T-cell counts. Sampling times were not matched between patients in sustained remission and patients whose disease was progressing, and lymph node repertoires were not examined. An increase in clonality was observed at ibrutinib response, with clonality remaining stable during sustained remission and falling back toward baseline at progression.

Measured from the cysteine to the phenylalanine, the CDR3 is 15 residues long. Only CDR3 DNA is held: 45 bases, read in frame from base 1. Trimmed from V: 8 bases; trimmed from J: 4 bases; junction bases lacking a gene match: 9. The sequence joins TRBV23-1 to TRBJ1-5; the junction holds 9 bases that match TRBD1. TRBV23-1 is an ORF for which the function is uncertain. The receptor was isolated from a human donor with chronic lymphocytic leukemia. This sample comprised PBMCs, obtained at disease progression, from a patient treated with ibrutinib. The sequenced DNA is TGCGCCAGCTCCAACAGGGGGCACTGGAATCAGCCCCAGCATTTT. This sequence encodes CASSNRGHWNQPQHF.